The following is a TCR beta chain sequence with its context. The antigen remains undetermined. Sequencing was performed with immunoSEQ multiplex PCR; in TCRdb, only in-frame clones are kept and a portion is missing. There are around 2,000,000 clones in the sample; approximately 94% occur only once, and 1.2% lies in the top ten. This entry comes from a study of shared clonotypes between healthy human individuals. Cells designated naive CD8 were CD45RO-negative and were positively selected for CCR7, with terminally differentiated effector memory CD45RA+ cells excluded. The CDR3 totals 13 residues. Per the germline V gene, CDR1 is SNHLY and CDR2 is FYNNEI. V was shortened by 2 bases and J by 2 bases, with 6 bases between the two germline ends. Study-level points and caveats: Naive subsets generally exceeded memory subsets in estimated richness.

The V gene is TRBV2, the J gene TRBJ1-1; D remains ambiguous. Source material: naive CD8+ T cells sorted from blood. The sequence came from a man aged 18 to 30 in good health. The CDR3 is CASSEWPNTEAFF. DNA for the CDR3: TGTGCCAGCAGTGAATGGCCTAACACTGAAGCTTTCTTT.